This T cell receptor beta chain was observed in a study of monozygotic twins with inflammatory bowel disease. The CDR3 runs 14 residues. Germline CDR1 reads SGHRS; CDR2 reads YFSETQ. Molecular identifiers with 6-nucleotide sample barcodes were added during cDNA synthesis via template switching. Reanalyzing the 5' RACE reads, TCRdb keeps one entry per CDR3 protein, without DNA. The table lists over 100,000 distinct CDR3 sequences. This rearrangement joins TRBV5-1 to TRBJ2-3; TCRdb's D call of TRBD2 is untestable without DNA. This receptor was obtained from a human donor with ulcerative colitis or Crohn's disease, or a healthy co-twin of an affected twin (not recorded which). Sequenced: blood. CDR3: CASTRLDSQDTQYF.